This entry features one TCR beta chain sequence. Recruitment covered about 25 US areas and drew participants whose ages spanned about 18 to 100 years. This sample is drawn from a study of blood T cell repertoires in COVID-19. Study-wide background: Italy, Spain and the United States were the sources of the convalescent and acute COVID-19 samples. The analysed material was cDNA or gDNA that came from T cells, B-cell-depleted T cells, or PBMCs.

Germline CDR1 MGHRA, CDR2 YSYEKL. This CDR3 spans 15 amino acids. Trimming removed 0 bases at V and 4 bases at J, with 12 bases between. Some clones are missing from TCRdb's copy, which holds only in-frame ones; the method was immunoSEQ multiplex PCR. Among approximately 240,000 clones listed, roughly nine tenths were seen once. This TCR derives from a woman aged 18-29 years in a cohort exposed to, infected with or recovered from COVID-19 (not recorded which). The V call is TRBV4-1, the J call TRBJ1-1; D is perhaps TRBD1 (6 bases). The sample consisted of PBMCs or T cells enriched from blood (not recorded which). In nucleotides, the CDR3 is TGCGCCAGCAGCCAAGAAATAGCAGGGGCCACTGAAGCTTTCTTT. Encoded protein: CASSQEIAGATEAFF.